Here is one T cell receptor (beta chain) with its context. The antigen is unknown. A much more abundant neighbour one base away suggests this may be a read error. Amplified material comprised TCR beta CDR3 regions derived from RNA transcripts. The library came from an HTBI-primed first-round RT-PCR and a second-round multiplex PCR. TCRdb reprocessed the multiplex PCR reads via MiXCR and lists one record per CDR3 protein. The table shows approximately 37,000 distinct CDR3 sequences, with 52% occurring only once. This entry belongs to a study of Graves' ophthalmopathy and Graves' hyperthyroidism. General study findings and limits: For separating ophthalmopathy from stable hyperthyroidism, a 13-signature model gave 87.88% sensitivity and approximately 76% specificity.

Germline V lookup: CDR1 LGHNA, CDR2 YSLEER. The CDR3 loop spans 16 amino acids. V lost 0 bases and J 10 bases, leaving 19 bases between the germline ends. The clonotype originates from an adult man with Graves' ophthalmopathy. What was sequenced was peripheral blood. This chain links TRBV4-3 with TRBJ2-1; D is unclear. The CDR3 DNA reads as TGCGCCAGCAGCCAAGATCCATTTATGGTGCCTAAAGAGCAGTTCTTC. This translates into CASSQDPFMVPKEQFF.